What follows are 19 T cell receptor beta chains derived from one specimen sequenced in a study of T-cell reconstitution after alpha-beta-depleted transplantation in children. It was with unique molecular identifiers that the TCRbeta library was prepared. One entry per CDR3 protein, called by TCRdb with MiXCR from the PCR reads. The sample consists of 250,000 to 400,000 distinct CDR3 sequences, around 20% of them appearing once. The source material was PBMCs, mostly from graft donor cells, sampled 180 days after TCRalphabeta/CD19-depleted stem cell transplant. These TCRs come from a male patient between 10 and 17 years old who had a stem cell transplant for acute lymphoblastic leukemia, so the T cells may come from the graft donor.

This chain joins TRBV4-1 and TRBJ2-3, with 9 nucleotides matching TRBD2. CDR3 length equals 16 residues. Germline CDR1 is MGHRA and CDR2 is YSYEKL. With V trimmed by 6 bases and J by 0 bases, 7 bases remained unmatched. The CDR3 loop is CASRRLTSGSTDTQYF. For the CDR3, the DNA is TGCGCCAGCAGACGTCTCACTAGCGGGAGCACAGATACGCAGTATTTT.

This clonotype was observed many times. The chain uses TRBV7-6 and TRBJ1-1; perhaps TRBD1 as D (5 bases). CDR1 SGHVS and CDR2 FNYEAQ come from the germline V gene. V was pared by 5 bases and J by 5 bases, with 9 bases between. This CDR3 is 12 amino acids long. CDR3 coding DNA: TGTGCCAGCAGCCCCCAGGGAACTGAAGCTTTCTTT. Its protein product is CASSPQGTEAFF.

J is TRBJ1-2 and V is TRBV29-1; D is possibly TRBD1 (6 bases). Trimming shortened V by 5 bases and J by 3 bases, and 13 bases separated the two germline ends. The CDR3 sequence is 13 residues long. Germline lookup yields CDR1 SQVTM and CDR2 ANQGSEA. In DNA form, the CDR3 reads TGCAGCGTTCAGGGACAATCCGACTATGGCTACACCTTC. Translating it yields CSVQGQSDYGYTF.

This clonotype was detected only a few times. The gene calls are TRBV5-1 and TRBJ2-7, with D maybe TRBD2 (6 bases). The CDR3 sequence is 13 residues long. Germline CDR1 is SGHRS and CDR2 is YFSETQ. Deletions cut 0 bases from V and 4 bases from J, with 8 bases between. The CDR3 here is CASSLGDWYEQYF. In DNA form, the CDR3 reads TGCGCCAGCAGCTTGGGGGACTGGTACGAGCAGTACTTC.

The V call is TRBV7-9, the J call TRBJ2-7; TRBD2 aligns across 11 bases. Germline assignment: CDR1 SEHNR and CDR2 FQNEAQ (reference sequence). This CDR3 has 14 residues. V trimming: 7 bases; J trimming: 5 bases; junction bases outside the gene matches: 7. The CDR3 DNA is TGTGCCAGCACCTTTAGCGGGAGGGCCCACGAGCAGTACTTC. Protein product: CASTFSGRAHEQYF.

CDR3 sequence (DNA): TGTGCCAGCAGCCTCTGGACTAGCGGCAGTTACGAGCAGTACTTC. The encoded protein is CASSLWTSGSYEQYF. V and J are TRBV5-5 and TRBJ2-7, with TRBD2 matching 10 bases. The CDR3 length is 15 residues. CDR1 and CDR2 from the germline V gene are SGHKS and YYEKEE (reference sequence). Losses at the gene ends were 4 bases for V and 4 bases for J; bases not matched to a gene: 8.

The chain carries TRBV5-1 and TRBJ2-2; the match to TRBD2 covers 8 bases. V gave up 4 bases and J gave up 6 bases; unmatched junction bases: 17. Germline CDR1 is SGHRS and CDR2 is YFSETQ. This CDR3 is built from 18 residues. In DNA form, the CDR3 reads TGCGCCAGCAGCCCGAGTGGTCTTGTAGCGGGACGGTCCGGGGAGCTGTTTTTT. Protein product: CASSPSGLVAGRSGELFF.

CDR3 bases: TGCGCCAGCAGCCAAGCTCCTAGTAGCGGCTGGGTCTACAATGAGCAGTTCTTC. Encoded protein: CASSQAPSSGWVYNEQFF. The gene calls are TRBV4-1 and TRBJ2-1, with a tentative D call TRBD2 (6 bases). The CDR3 has 18 residues. Between the trimmed V and J ends, which lost 1 base and 3 bases, there was a span of 19 bases. Germline V lookup: CDR1 MGHRA, CDR2 YSYEKL.

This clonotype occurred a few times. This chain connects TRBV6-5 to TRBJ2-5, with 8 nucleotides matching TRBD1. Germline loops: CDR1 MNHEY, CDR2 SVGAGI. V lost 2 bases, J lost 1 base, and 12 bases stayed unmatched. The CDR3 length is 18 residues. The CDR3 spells CASSYPSPSDRGQETQYF. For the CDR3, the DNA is TGTGCCAGCAGTTACCCATCCCCCAGCGACAGGGGCCAAGAGACCCAGTACTTC.

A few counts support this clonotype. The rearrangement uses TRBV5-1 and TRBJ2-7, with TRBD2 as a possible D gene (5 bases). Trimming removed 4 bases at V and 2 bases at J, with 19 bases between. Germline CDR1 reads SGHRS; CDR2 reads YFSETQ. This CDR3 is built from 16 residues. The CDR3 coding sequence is TGCGCCAGCAGCCTGGCTGGTAGCGCGCTTCCCTACGAGCAGTACTTC. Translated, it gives CASSLAGSALPYEQYF.

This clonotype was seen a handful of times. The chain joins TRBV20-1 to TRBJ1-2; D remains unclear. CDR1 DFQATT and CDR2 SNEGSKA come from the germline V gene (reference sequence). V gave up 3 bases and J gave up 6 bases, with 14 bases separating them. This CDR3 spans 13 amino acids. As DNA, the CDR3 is TGCAGTGCTAGTGAACCTCTCGGGCATGGCTACACCTTC. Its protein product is CSASEPLGHGYTF.

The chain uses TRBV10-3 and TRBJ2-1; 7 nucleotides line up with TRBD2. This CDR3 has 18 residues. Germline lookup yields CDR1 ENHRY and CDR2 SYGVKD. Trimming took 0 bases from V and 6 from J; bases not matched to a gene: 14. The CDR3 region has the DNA TGTGCCATCAGTGAGTCTCACAGCGGGAACCTCGCAGGCAATGAGCAGTTCTTC. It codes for CAISESHSGNLAGNEQFF.

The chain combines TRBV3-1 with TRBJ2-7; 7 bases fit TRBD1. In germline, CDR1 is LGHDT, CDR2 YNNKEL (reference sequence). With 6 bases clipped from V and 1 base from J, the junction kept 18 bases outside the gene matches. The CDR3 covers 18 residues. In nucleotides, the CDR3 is TGTGCCAGCAGTCCTCCCCCGGGACAGACTCTATTGTCCTACGAGCAGTACTTC. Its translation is CASSPPPGQTLLSYEQYF.

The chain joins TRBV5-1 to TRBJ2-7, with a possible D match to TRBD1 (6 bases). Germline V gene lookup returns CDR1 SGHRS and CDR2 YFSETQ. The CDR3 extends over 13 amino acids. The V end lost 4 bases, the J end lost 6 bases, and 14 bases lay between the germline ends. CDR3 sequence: CASSPITGTEQYF. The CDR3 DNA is TGCGCCAGCAGCCCCATTACAGGGACCGAGCAGTACTTC.

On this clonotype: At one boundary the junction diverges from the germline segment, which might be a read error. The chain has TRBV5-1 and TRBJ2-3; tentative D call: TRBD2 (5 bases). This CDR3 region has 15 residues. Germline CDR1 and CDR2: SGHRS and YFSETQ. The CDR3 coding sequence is TGCGCCAGCAGCTTTGAGCGGCCCCCCCCAGAAACGCAGTATTTT. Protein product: CASSFERPPPETQYF. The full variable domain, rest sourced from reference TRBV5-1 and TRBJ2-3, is KAGVTQTPRYLIKTRGQQVTLSCSPISGHRSVSWYQQTPGQGLQFLFEYFSETQRNKGNFPGRFSGRQFSNSRSEMNVSTLELGDSALYLCASSFERPPPETQYFGPGTRLTVL.

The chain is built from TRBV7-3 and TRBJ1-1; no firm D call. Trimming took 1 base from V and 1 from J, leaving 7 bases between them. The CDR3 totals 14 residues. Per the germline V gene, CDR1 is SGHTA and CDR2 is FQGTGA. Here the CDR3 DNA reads TGTGCCAGCAGCTTAAATCCACGGAACACTGAAGCTTTCTTT. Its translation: CASSLNPRNTEAFF.

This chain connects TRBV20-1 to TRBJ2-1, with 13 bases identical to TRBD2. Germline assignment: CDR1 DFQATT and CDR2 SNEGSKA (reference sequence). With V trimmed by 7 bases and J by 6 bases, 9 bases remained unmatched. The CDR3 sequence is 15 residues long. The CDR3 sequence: CSVPRLAGGLNEQFF. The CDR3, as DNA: TGCAGTGTACCGAGACTAGCGGGAGGCCTCAATGAGCAGTTCTTC.

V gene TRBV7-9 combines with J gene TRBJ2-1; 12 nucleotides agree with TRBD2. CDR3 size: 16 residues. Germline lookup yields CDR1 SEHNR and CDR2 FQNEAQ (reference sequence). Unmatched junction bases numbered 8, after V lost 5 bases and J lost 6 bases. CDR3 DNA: TGTGCCAGCAGCCCTCCCAGACTAGCGGGAGCCAATGAGCAGTTCTTC. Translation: CASSPPRLAGANEQFF.

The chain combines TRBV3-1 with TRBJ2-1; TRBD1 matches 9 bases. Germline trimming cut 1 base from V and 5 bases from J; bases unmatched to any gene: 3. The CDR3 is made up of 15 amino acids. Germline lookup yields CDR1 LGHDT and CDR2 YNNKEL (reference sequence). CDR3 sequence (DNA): TGTGCCAGCAGCCAAGCCGGGACAGGGAACAATGAGCAGTTCTTC. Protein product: CASSQAGTGNNEQFF.